Listed below are T cell receptor beta chains from one sample, sequenced in a study of blood T cells in healthy people across ages. TCRdb analysed the 5' RACE reads with MiXCR anew, one entry per CDR3 protein. This table holds 600,000 to 900,000 distinct CDR3 sequences, roughly 24% found once. This same sample was also taken into another study, of T cells of mothers and their children.

The sequenced material came from blood. The receptor source for this set is a boy younger than 18 in good health. The CDR3 runs from the conserved cysteine through the conserved F or W. A D gene is named only where the DNA matches it firmly. Rows give clone size only sometimes, using once, few, many, or a class for an expanded clone.

v_call: TRBV29-1
d_call: NA
j_call: TRBJ2-7
clone_size: NA
cdr3_nt: TGCAGCGTGGAATCAGTATCCTACGAGCAGTACTTC
cdr3_aa: CSVESVSYEQYF

v_call: TRBV20-1
d_call: NA
j_call: TRBJ2-2
clone_size: NA
cdr3_nt: TGCAGTGCAAATACAGGGAACACCGGGGAGCTGTTTTTT
cdr3_aa: CSANTGNTGELFF

v_call: TRBV6-2/TRBV6-3
d_call: NA
j_call: TRBJ2-5
clone_size: NA
cdr3_nt: TGTGCCAGCAGTGACGCCTGGGCCCAGTACTTC
cdr3_aa: CASSDAWAQYF

v_call: TRBV28
d_call: NA
j_call: TRBJ1-4
clone_size: NA
cdr3_nt: TGTGCCAGCCGGGGGGGGCCGCCAACTAATGAAAAACTGTTTTTT
cdr3_aa: CASRGGPPTNEKLFF

v_call: TRBV10-3
d_call: NA
j_call: TRBJ2-7
clone_size: NA
cdr3_nt: TGTGCCATCAGTAGACAGGAAACCTACGAGCAGTACTTC
cdr3_aa: CAISRQETYEQYF

v_call: TRBV29-1
d_call: NA
j_call: TRBJ2-5
clone_size: few
cdr3_nt: TGCAGCGCCTGTGAGGGAGGACAAGAGACCCAGTACTTC
cdr3_aa: CSACEGGQETQYF

v_call: TRBV28
d_call: NA
j_call: TRBJ1-1
clone_size: few
cdr3_nt: TGTGCCAGCAGTTGGACAGCCGATATGAACACTGAAGCTTTCTTT
cdr3_aa: CASSWTADMNTEAFF

v_call: TRBV7-6
d_call: NA
j_call: TRBJ2-3
clone_size: few
cdr3_nt: TGTGCCAGCAGCTTAGGCGAAACCGGTAGGGATACGCAGTATTTT
cdr3_aa: CASSLGETGRDTQYF

v_call: TRBV24-1
d_call: TRBD1
j_call: TRBJ2-7
clone_size: NA
cdr3_nt: TGTGCCACCAGTGATCATGGGACAGGGGGTAACGAGCAGTACTTC
cdr3_aa: CATSDHGTGGNEQYF

v_call: TRBV7-9
d_call: NA
j_call: TRBJ2-1
clone_size: few
cdr3_nt: TGTGCCAGCAGCGCCACAGAATTTGAGCAGTTCTTC
cdr3_aa: CASSATEFEQFF

v_call: TRBV5-1
d_call: NA
j_call: TRBJ1-1
clone_size: NA
cdr3_nt: TGCGCCAGCAGCTTGGCCCAGGGATATCCCCCCACTGAAGCTTTCTTT
cdr3_aa: CASSLAQGYPPTEAFF

v_call: TRBV7-9
d_call: NA
j_call: TRBJ2-5
clone_size: NA
cdr3_nt: TGTGCCAGCAGCCTACCCGGACGGATTCAAGAGACCCAGTACTTC
cdr3_aa: CASSLPGRIQETQYF

v_call: TRBV30
d_call: NA
j_call: TRBJ2-7
clone_size: NA
cdr3_nt: TGTGCCTGGAGCAGGAGGGAGGTAGGGCAGTACTTC
cdr3_aa: CAWSRREVGQYF

v_call: TRBV6-1
d_call: NA
j_call: TRBJ1-2
clone_size: NA
cdr3_nt: TGTGCCAGCAGTGGAGATTGGGATGGCTACACCTTC
cdr3_aa: CASSGDWDGYTF

v_call: TRBV29-1
d_call: NA
j_call: TRBJ2-3
clone_size: NA
cdr3_nt: TGCAGCGTTGCCCTAGATGGGTTTCCGGAGTATTTT
cdr3_aa: CSVALDGFPEYF

v_call: TRBV7-9
d_call: NA
j_call: TRBJ1-1
clone_size: few
cdr3_nt: TGTGCCGTCTCGGGGGGTGGAACTGAAGCTTTCTTT
cdr3_aa: CAVSGGGTEAFF

v_call: TRBV6-5
d_call: NA
j_call: TRBJ2-7
clone_size: NA
cdr3_nt: TGTGCCGGCGGTGGGTTGACTAGCGAGCAGTACTTC
cdr3_aa: CAGGGLTSEQYF

v_call: TRBV2
d_call: NA
j_call: TRBJ1-5
clone_size: NA
cdr3_nt: TGTGCCAGCAGTGAAATTCAGGGGCGAGGACAGCCCCAGCATTTT
cdr3_aa: CASSEIQGRGQPQHF

v_call: TRBV20-1
d_call: TRBD1
j_call: TRBJ2-2
clone_size: once
cdr3_nt: TGCAGTGCTCCTTGGGGACAGGCCCTGAACACCGGGGAGCTGTTTTTT
cdr3_aa: CSAPWGQALNTGELFF

v_call: TRBV20-1
d_call: NA
j_call: TRBJ1-6
clone_size: NA
cdr3_nt: TGCAGTGCTAGGGGCCCCGGGGGTTGGGTTTCACCCCTCCACTTT
cdr3_aa: CSARGPGGWVSPLHF

v_call: TRBV15
d_call: NA
j_call: TRBJ1-2
clone_size: NA
cdr3_nt: TGTGCCACCAGCAGAGAACCGGTTTACTATGGCTACACCTTC
cdr3_aa: CATSREPVYYGYTF

v_call: TRBV12-3/TRBV12-4
d_call: NA
j_call: TRBJ1-1
clone_size: NA
cdr3_nt: TGTGCCAGCAGCCCCGGCAGGGTGGGGAACACTGAAGCTTTCTTT
cdr3_aa: CASSPGRVGNTEAFF

v_call: TRBV6-5
d_call: NA
j_call: TRBJ1-2
clone_size: few
cdr3_nt: TGTGCCACCAAGCCCGGGGTGGGATATGGCTACACCTTC
cdr3_aa: CATKPGVGYGYTF

v_call: TRBV18
d_call: TRBD2
j_call: TRBJ2-7
clone_size: NA
cdr3_nt: TGTGCCAGCTCACCAAACAAGCGGGGGGCCACATCCTACGAGCAGTACTTC
cdr3_aa: CASSPNKRGATSYEQYF

v_call: TRBV5-1
d_call: NA
j_call: TRBJ1-2
clone_size: few
cdr3_nt: TGCGCCAGCAGCTTGGGTGGCAGGCGGGGCTACACCTTC
cdr3_aa: CASSLGGRRGYTF

v_call: TRBV10-2
d_call: NA
j_call: TRBJ1-5
clone_size: few
cdr3_nt: TGCGCCAGGGGAGATAATCGGCCCCAGCATTTT
cdr3_aa: CARGDNRPQHF

v_call: TRBV24-1
d_call: NA
j_call: TRBJ2-5
clone_size: few
cdr3_nt: TGTGCCACCAGTGAGGCCGGGCTCGGTAAAGAGACCCAGTACTTC
cdr3_aa: CATSEAGLGKETQYF

v_call: TRBV12-3/TRBV12-4
d_call: TRBD2
j_call: TRBJ2-5
clone_size: few
cdr3_nt: TGTGCCAGCAGTTTGACCGGGGGGGCGCGGCAAGAGACCCAGTACTTC
cdr3_aa: CASSLTGGARQETQYF

v_call: TRBV28
d_call: TRBD2
j_call: TRBJ2-7
clone_size: few
cdr3_nt: TGTGCCAGCAGTACAAGCGGGGGGGCGACCTACGAGCAGTACTTC
cdr3_aa: CASSTSGGATYEQYF

v_call: TRBV6-5
d_call: TRBD1
j_call: TRBJ1-4
clone_size: few
cdr3_nt: TGTGCCAGCAGAAGACAGGGGGTGGGCGAAAAACTGTTTTTT
cdr3_aa: CASRRQGVGEKLFF

v_call: TRBV12-3/TRBV12-4
d_call: NA
j_call: TRBJ1-5
clone_size: NA
cdr3_nt: TGTGCCAGCAGTTTTACAGGGATTCAGTTCGGCAATCAGCCCCAGCATTTT
cdr3_aa: CASSFTGIQFGNQPQHF

v_call: TRBV4-1
d_call: TRBD1
j_call: TRBJ2-7
clone_size: few
cdr3_nt: TGCGCCGGCAGCCAAGCTCTACAGGGGTTCCACGAGCAGTACTTC
cdr3_aa: CAGSQALQGFHEQYF

v_call: TRBV6-2/TRBV6-3
d_call: TRBD1
j_call: TRBJ2-1
clone_size: NA
cdr3_nt: TGTGCCAGCAGTCCTGGGGACAGGGTGGAGCAGTTCTTC
cdr3_aa: CASSPGDRVEQFF

v_call: TRBV7-3
d_call: TRBD1
j_call: TRBJ2-5
clone_size: many
cdr3_nt: TGTGCCAGCAGCTCAGGGGGCCCGGAGACCCAGTACTTC
cdr3_aa: CASSSGGPETQYF

v_call: TRBV2
d_call: NA
j_call: TRBJ2-3
clone_size: NA
cdr3_nt: TGTGCCAGCAGTGACAGAGCGGATACGCAGTATTTT
cdr3_aa: CASSDRADTQYF

v_call: TRBV20-1
d_call: NA
j_call: TRBJ2-5
clone_size: few
cdr3_nt: TGCAGTGCTAAACCGGGACGGCAACAAGAGACCCAGTACTTC
cdr3_aa: CSAKPGRQQETQYF

v_call: TRBV9
d_call: NA
j_call: TRBJ2-7
clone_size: few
cdr3_nt: TGTGCCAGCAGCCCGGGACACCGCCCGGCCTACGAGCAGTACTTC
cdr3_aa: CASSPGHRPAYEQYF

v_call: TRBV6-1
d_call: TRBD1
j_call: TRBJ1-2
clone_size: NA
cdr3_nt: TGTGCCAGCCTTACAGGGGAGTCTTATGGCTACACCTTC
cdr3_aa: CASLTGESYGYTF

v_call: TRBV29-1
d_call: TRBD1
j_call: TRBJ2-1
clone_size: few
cdr3_nt: TGCAGCGTTGAATTGGGACAGGGGTCCTACAATGAGCAGTTCTTC
cdr3_aa: CSVELGQGSYNEQFF

v_call: TRBV7-9
d_call: NA
j_call: TRBJ2-3
clone_size: NA
cdr3_nt: TGTGCCAGCAGGTCGTCGGGCTCGACTTGGGGCACAGATACGCAGTATTTT
cdr3_aa: CASRSSGSTWGTDTQYF

v_call: TRBV9
d_call: TRBD1
j_call: TRBJ2-1
clone_size: NA
cdr3_nt: TGTGCCAGCAGCGCTGGACAGGGAACAATCTACAATGAGCAGTTCTTC
cdr3_aa: CASSAGQGTIYNEQFF

v_call: TRBV15
d_call: NA
j_call: TRBJ2-1
clone_size: few
cdr3_nt: TGTGCCACCAGCAGAGAGCTAGGGGACAATGAGCAGTTCTTC
cdr3_aa: CATSRELGDNEQFF

v_call: TRBV20-1
d_call: TRBD1
j_call: TRBJ1-2
clone_size: many
cdr3_nt: TGCAGTGCCGGGACAGGGGCTAACTATGGCTACACCTTC
cdr3_aa: CSAGTGANYGYTF

v_call: TRBV14
d_call: NA
j_call: TRBJ2-1
clone_size: few
cdr3_nt: TGTGCCAGCAGCCAAAGGGGCGATGAGCAGTTCTTC
cdr3_aa: CASSQRGDEQFF

v_call: TRBV11-1
d_call: TRBD1
j_call: TRBJ1-2
clone_size: few
cdr3_nt: TGTGCCAGCAGCCCGACCCACAGGGGATGGGAGTATGGCTACACCTTC
cdr3_aa: CASSPTHRGWEYGYTF

v_call: TRBV9
d_call: NA
j_call: TRBJ2-5
clone_size: few
cdr3_nt: TGTGCCAGCAGCCCAGGAGACGGAGGGGGCCAGACCCAGTACTTC
cdr3_aa: CASSPGDGGGQTQYF

v_call: TRBV18
d_call: TRBD1
j_call: TRBJ2-5
clone_size: many
cdr3_nt: TGTGCCAGCTCCCGCGACAGGGTGGAGACCCAGTACTTC
cdr3_aa: CASSRDRVETQYF

v_call: TRBV5-6
d_call: TRBD1
j_call: TRBJ2-7
clone_size: NA
cdr3_nt: TGTGCCAGCAGCTTGGGGACAGGGAGCGCCTACGAGCAGTACTTC
cdr3_aa: CASSLGTGSAYEQYF

v_call: TRBV19
d_call: NA
j_call: TRBJ2-7
clone_size: NA
cdr3_nt: TGTGCCAGTAGTCCCCGGGACCCGAGCTACGAGCAGTACTTC
cdr3_aa: CASSPRDPSYEQYF

v_call: TRBV7-7
d_call: TRBD1
j_call: TRBJ2-1
clone_size: NA
cdr3_nt: TGTGCTAGCAGCCTCTCCGGGACTCAGGGGGCCAATGAGCAGTTCTTC
cdr3_aa: CASSLSGTQGANEQFF

v_call: TRBV11-2
d_call: NA
j_call: TRBJ2-1
clone_size: once
cdr3_nt: TGTGCCAGCAGCTTTGTATCGGGGGAATACAATGAGCAGTTCTTC
cdr3_aa: CASSFVSGEYNEQFF

v_call: TRBV20-1
d_call: NA
j_call: TRBJ1-1
clone_size: few
cdr3_nt: TGCAGTGCACATTTTCCCGCCGAGGGGCGGACTGAAGCTTTCTTT
cdr3_aa: CSAHFPAEGRTEAFF

v_call: TRBV5-6
d_call: NA
j_call: TRBJ2-1
clone_size: few
cdr3_nt: TGTGCCAGCAGCTTTCTTTCCCTTGTGGGTGAGAGCTCCTACAATGAGCAGTTCTTC
cdr3_aa: CASSFLSLVGESSYNEQFF

v_call: TRBV27
d_call: NA
j_call: TRBJ1-1
clone_size: NA
cdr3_nt: TGTGCCAGCAGTTTATCCCCAGGACAAAACACTGAAGCTTTCTTT
cdr3_aa: CASSLSPGQNTEAFF